A single T cell receptor beta chain is shown here with its context. The data belong to a study of blood T cell repertoires in COVID-19. Study background: The United States, Italy and Spain supplied acute and convalescent COVID-19 samples.

Repertoires were generated with immunoSEQ multiplex PCR, while TCRdb's copy carries only in-frame clones and drops some. The sample holds about 270,000 clones, roughly 93% seen once. Germline V gene sequence: CDR1 SGHRS, CDR2 YFSETQ. Trimming at V came to 3 bases and at J to 6 bases, leaving 10 bases not matched to a gene. This CDR3 is 16 amino acids long. The sequenced material came from PBMCs or T cells enriched from blood (not recorded which). This clonotype originated in a woman aged 40 to 50 with acute COVID-19. The chain uses TRBV5-1 and TRBJ1-1; 11 bases fit TRBD1. The CDR3 bases are TGCGCCAGCAGCTCCGGCAACACGGGACAGGGGGCTGAAGCTTTCTTT. Translated, it gives CASSSGNTGQGAEAFF. The whole variable domain, remainder taken from reference TRBV5-1 and TRBJ1-1, is KAGVTQTPRYLIKTRGQQVTLSCSPISGHRSVSWYQQTPGQGLQFLFEYFSETQRNKGNFPGRFSGRQFSNSRSEMNVSTLELGDSALYLCASSSGNTGQGAEAFFGQGTRLTVV.